Detailed here is one T cell receptor beta chain. This receptor's antigen is unknown. Base qualities are missing; no much larger clone stands one base away. These data originate in a study of control samples from healthy donors and cancer patients (TCRdb year 2020). The library was produced with the immunoSEQ multiplex PCR assay. This immuneACCESS table, as held by TCRdb, lists in-frame sequences with V and J called but not all clones. Of the missing ones, under half trace to an unresolved V gene in checked studies; the others have no known cause. In this sample the table shows 110,000 or so clones, 90% of which occur a single time. The top ten clones comprise more than 3.5% of the sample. Relative to germline, V is 5 bases shorter and J is 0 bases shorter, with 12 bases between their ends. Taken from the germline V gene, the CDR1 and CDR2 loops are SGHRS and YFSETQ. The CDR3 numbers 15 residues from cysteine through phenylalanine. The kept DNA is CDR3 alone, 45 bases in frame from the first base.

The sequencing input was blood. Recombination joined TRBV5-1 with TRBJ2-1, with the identity of the D gene unclear. The clonotype originates from a human donor in good health. The donor label of this sample is uncertain. The CDR3 is CASRGKVSSYNEQFF. The bases are TGCGCCAGCAGAGGGAAGGTCAGCTCCTACAATGAGCAGTTCTTC.